One and the same sample provided the 10 T cell receptor beta chains below, sequenced in a study of blood T cell repertoires in COVID-19. TCRdb's table, derived via immunoSEQ multiplex PCR, lists solely in-frame clones and lacks some. The table includes around 620,000 clones, 80% to 90% detected once. The sample comprised peripheral blood. The receptors shown here come from a woman younger than 35 with acute or convalescent COVID-19.

The chain uses TRBV7-9 and TRBJ2-3, with 10 bases fitting TRBD1. Germline assignment: CDR1 SEHNR and CDR2 FQNEAQ (reference sequence). V gave up 4 bases and J gave up 7 bases; unmatched junction bases: 8. The CDR3 runs 15 residues. The CDR3, as DNA: TGTGCCAGCAGCTACCGGACAGGGGGATTAAATACGCAGTATTTT. This translates into CASSYRTGGLNTQYF. Filled out from reference TRBV7-9 and TRBJ2-3, the complete variable domain reads DTGVSQNPRHKITKRGQNVTFRCDPISEHNRLYWYRQTLGQGPEFLTYFQNEAQLEKSRLLSDRFSAERPKGSFSTLEIQRTEQGDSAMYLCASSYRTGGLNTQYFGPGTRLTVL.

In its sample, this clone was seen a few times. The CDR3 DNA follows: TGCAGCGTTGAGAAGGGGTCTGGAAACACCATATATTTT. Translated, it gives CSVEKGSGNTIYF. The gene calls are TRBV29-1 and TRBJ1-3, with D possibly TRBD1 on 5 matching bases. Germline V gene lookup returns CDR1 SQVTM and CDR2 ANQGSEA. The ends were cut back, 3 bases at V and 1 base at J, with 7 bases in the middle. This CDR3 has 13 amino acids. Complete variable domain (other parts from reference TRBV29-1 and TRBJ1-3): SAVISQKPSRDICQRGTSLTIQCQVDSQVTMMFWYRQQPGQSLTLIATANQGSEATYESGFVIDKFPISRPNLTFSTLTVSNMSPEDSSIYLCSVEKGSGNTIYFGEGSWLTVV.

V usage is TRBV14 and J usage is TRBJ2-7; D is undetermined. Trimming shortened V by 6 bases and J by 2 bases, and 8 bases separated the two germline ends. CDR3 size: 12 residues. Germline loops: CDR1 SGHDN, CDR2 FVKESK. The CDR3 sequence is CASSLSPYEQYF. Here the CDR3 DNA reads TGTGCCAGCAGTTTATCCCCCTACGAGCAGTACTTC. Supplemented by reference TRBV14 and TRBJ2-7, the full variable domain reads EAGVTQFPSHSVIEKGQTVTLRCDPISGHDNLYWYRRVMGKEIKFLLHFVKESKQDESGMPNNRFLAERTGGTYSTLKVQPAELEDSGVYFCASSLSPYEQYFGPGTRLTVT.

The genes are TRBV19 and TRBJ1-2; 10 positions match TRBD1. Germline V gives CDR1 LNHDA, CDR2 SQIVND (reference sequence). Trimming cost V 3 bases and J 7 bases; bases outside gene matches: 14. This CDR3 contains 17 residues. Here the CDR3 reads CASSIFPDRGYRFGYTF. CDR3 nucleotides: TGTGCCAGTAGTATTTTCCCGGACAGGGGGTACCGGTTTGGCTACACCTTC.

The V call is TRBV19, the J call TRBJ1-2; a weak D match, TRBD1 (5 bases). The V end was cut by 6 bases, the J end by 8 bases, with 13 bases between. The CDR3 spans 12 residues. Germline loops: CDR1 LNHDA, CDR2 SQIVND (reference sequence). CDR3 protein: CASRTRGEGYTF. In nucleotides, the CDR3 is TGTGCCAGTAGAACACGGGGGGAAGGCTACACCTTC.

This clone is a singleton in its sample. This rearrangement joins TRBV27 to TRBJ2-1, with D unclear. Looked up from germline, CDR1 is MNHEY and CDR2 is SMNVEV (reference sequence). V was pared by 3 bases and J by 4 bases, with 7 bases between. This CDR3 has 13 amino acids. The CDR3 loop is CASSFQIYNEQFF. DNA of the CDR3: TGTGCCAGCAGTTTCCAGATATACAATGAGCAGTTCTTC.

Written as DNA, the CDR3 is TGTGCCAGCAGCTTAGTTACCCGGGGCACTGAAGCTTTCTTT. It codes for CASSLVTRGTEAFF. J is TRBJ1-1 and V is TRBV7-6; D not certain. Trimming cost V 1 base and J 4 bases, with 10 bases left between them. This CDR3 contains 14 residues. Germline V gene sequence: CDR1 SGHVS, CDR2 FNYEAQ.

The chain links TRBV6-2 or TRBV6-3 to TRBJ2-1; the D gene is possibly TRBD2 (6 bases). Looked up from germline, CDR1 is MNHEY and CDR2 is SVGEGT. The CDR3 has 17 amino acids. The germline V and J ends were trimmed by 2 bases and 7 bases, with 21 bases remaining between them. The CDR3 spells CASSYDGAVGGENEQFF. DNA for the CDR3: TGTGCCAGCAGTTACGACGGCGCCGTGGGAGGTGAGAATGAGCAGTTCTTC.

The chain uses TRBV6-5 and TRBJ1-2, with 7 bases fitting TRBD1. V shed 8 bases, J shed 7 bases, and the junction held 16 bases outside the gene matches. There are 15 residues in the CDR3. Germline V gene data show CDR1 as MNHEY and CDR2 as SVGAGI. In DNA form, the CDR3 reads TGTGCCAGCGGGGGAATGACAGGGTCATCCATTGGCTACACCTTC. Amino acid sequence: CASGGMTGSSIGYTF.

V is TRBV19 and J is TRBJ1-5; a weak D match, TRBD1 (5 bases). The V gene lost 3 bases and the J gene lost 3 bases, with 9 bases spanning the gap. CDR1 and CDR2 from the germline V gene are LNHDA and SQIVND (reference sequence). The CDR3 is 14 amino acids. The CDR3 reads CASSMGLYNQPQHF. DNA of the CDR3: TGTGCCAGTAGTATGGGACTCTACAATCAGCCCCAGCATTTT.